The 13 T cell receptor beta chains below all came from one sample that was sequenced in a study of cytomegalovirus exposure and HLA in healthy donors. Vbeta (60) and Jbeta (13) primers were used in the PCR. Assay: immunoSEQ multiplex PCR; the TCRdb copy retains only in-frame clones and omits some. The profile shows tens of thousands of clones, around three fifths of them singletons. The material sequenced was PBMCs. The receptor set was obtained from a young man in good health and CMV-seronegative.

J is TRBJ2-7 and V is TRBV12-5, with D tentatively TRBD1 (6 bases). CDR1 LGHNT and CDR2 FRNRAP come from the germline V gene. The V end lost 4 bases, the J end lost 4 bases, and 17 bases lay between the germline ends. The CDR3 runs 15 residues. The CDR3 spells CASGSRQGFGYEQYF. The CDR3 region has the DNA TGTGCTAGTGGTTCCAGGCAGGGGTTTGGGTACGAGCAGTACTTC.

The chain uses TRBV7-3 and TRBJ2-5; the D is unclear. CDR3 length equals 13 residues. Germline V gene sequence: CDR1 SGHTA, CDR2 FQGTGA. Trimming stripped 2 bases from V and 5 bases from J, with 9 bases between. In DNA, the CDR3 is TGTGCCAGCAGCTTATACCGCCGGGAGACCCAGTACTTC. Translating gives CASSLYRRETQYF. The complete variable domain, with remaining parts taken from reference TRBV7-3 and TRBJ2-5, reads GAGVSQTPSNKVTEKGKYVELRCDPISGHTALYWYRQSLGQGPEFLIYFQGTGAADDSGLPNDRFFAVRPEGSVSTLKIQRTERGDSAVYLCASSLYRRETQYFGPGTRLLVL.

CDR3: CASKSSFGTDTQYF. The CDR3 DNA follows: TGTGCCAGCAAAAGTAGCTTTGGCACAGATACGCAGTATTTT. J is TRBJ2-3 and V is TRBV6-5; D is undetermined. CDR3 length: 14 residues. Germline V lookup: CDR1 MNHEY, CDR2 SVGAGI. V lost 7 bases and J 1 base, leaving 12 bases between the germline ends.

The chain recombines TRBV11-2 with TRBJ2-7, with 8 bases matching TRBD1. Germline CDR1 is SGHAT and CDR2 is FQNNGV. Trimming at V came to 2 bases and at J to 0 bases, leaving 6 bases not matched to a gene. CDR3 length: 16 residues. CDR3 DNA: TGTGCCAGCAGCTTACGTCCCGACAGGGGCTCCTACGAGCAGTACTTC. This gives the protein CASSLRPDRGSYEQYF.

This clone was counted once. The V call is TRBV5-6, the J call TRBJ2-7, with 7 bases fitting TRBD1. Trimming removed 2 bases from V and 1 base from J; junction bases left unmatched: 3. Germline CDR1 reads SGHDT; CDR2 reads YYEEEE. CDR3 length: 14 amino acids. The CDR3 reads CASSFGQASYEQYF. CDR3 DNA sequence: TGTGCCAGCAGCTTCGGACAGGCGTCCTACGAGCAGTACTTC.

The CDR3 coding sequence is TGCGCCAGCAGCTTGGTCACAGGGAACGTGGGCACAGATACGCAGTATTTT. Amino acid sequence: CASSLVTGNVGTDTQYF. The chain uses TRBV5-1 and TRBJ2-3; D may be TRBD1 (6 bases). V shed 0 bases and J shed 1 base, with 15 bases lying between them. The CDR3 consists of 17 residues. Germline-derived CDR1 and CDR2 are SGHRS and YFSETQ. Together with reference TRBV5-1 and TRBJ2-3, the CDR3 gives the full variable domain: KAGVTQTPRYLIKTRGQQVTLSCSPISGHRSVSWYQQTPGQGLQFLFEYFSETQRNKGNFPGRFSGRQFSNSRSEMNVSTLELGDSALYLCASSLVTGNVGTDTQYFGPGTRLTVL.

This clone showed up just once. The chain couples TRBV7-2 to TRBJ2-5, with TRBD1 matching over 10 bases. Germline V lookup: CDR1 SGHTA, CDR2 FQGNSA. The CDR3 has 16 amino acids. Trimming cost V 3 bases and J 5 bases; bases outside gene matches: 9. The DNA of the CDR3 is TGTGCCAGCAGCTTCCTTCCGGGACAGGGGTTGGAGACCCAGTACTTC. This sequence encodes CASSFLPGQGLETQYF.

This clone turned up a few times. The chain joins TRBV18 to TRBJ2-7; TRBD1 matches at 9 bases. CDR1 is KGHSH and CDR2 is LQKENI in the germline V gene. The trim removed 2 bases at V and 6 bases at J, leaving 11 bases unmatched. The CDR3 runs 16 residues. The CDR3 region is CASSPNSGTGSSEQYF. For the CDR3, the DNA is TGTGCCAGCTCACCAAATTCCGGGACAGGGTCTTCCGAGCAGTACTTC.

The genes are TRBV15 and TRBJ1-2; a possible D gene is TRBD1 (5 bases). The CDR3 runs 12 residues. Trimming took 5 bases from V and 2 from J, leaving 6 bases between them. Germline loops: CDR1 LNHNV, CDR2 YYDKDF (reference sequence). CDR3 residues: CATSGGNYGYTF. Here the CDR3 DNA reads TGTGCCACCAGCGGGGGGAACTATGGCTACACCTTC. The variable domain in full, completed from reference TRBV15 and TRBJ1-2, reads DAMVIQNPRYQVTQFGKPVTLSCSQTLNHNVMYWYQQKSSQAPKLLFHYYDKDFNNEADTPDNFQSRRPNTSFCFLDIRSPGLGDTAMYLCATSGGNYGYTFGSGTRLTVV.

This sequence joins TRBV5-1 and TRBJ2-1, with D maybe TRBD2 (6 bases). Germline lookup yields CDR1 SGHRS and CDR2 YFSETQ. V was clipped by 0 bases and J by 2 bases, with 12 bases between them. This CDR3 has 16 amino acids. CDR3 sequence: CASSLVGGATYNEQFF. The CDR3 DNA reads as TGCGCCAGCAGCTTGGTTGGCGGGGCCACCTACAATGAGCAGTTCTTC.

To note about this clone: At one end the junction does not follow the germline gene, possibly because of a read error. V usage is TRBV7-2 and J usage is TRBJ2-5, with 11 positions matching TRBD2. The J call is doubtful: the DNA matches TRBJ2-7 better. This CDR3 spans 13 amino acids. Looked up from germline, CDR1 is SGHTA and CDR2 is FQGNSA. CDR3 residues: CAGSLAGGNEQYF. As DNA, the CDR3 is TGTGCCGGCAGCTTAGCGGGGGGGAACGAGCAGTACTTC.

The chain employs TRBV5-1 and TRBJ2-1, with D possibly matching TRBD2 (6 bases). V lost 4 bases and J 3 bases, leaving 14 bases between the germline ends. Germline V gives CDR1 SGHRS, CDR2 YFSETQ. The CDR3 is made up of 15 amino acids. CDR3 in DNA: TGCGCCAGCAGCCGCGGGACGGAGTACTACAATGAGCAGTTCTTC. Translated: CASSRGTEYYNEQFF. Complete variable domain (other parts from reference TRBV5-1 and TRBJ2-1): KAGVTQTPRYLIKTRGQQVTLSCSPISGHRSVSWYQQTPGQGLQFLFEYFSETQRNKGNFPGRFSGRQFSNSRSEMNVSTLELGDSALYLCASSRGTEYYNEQFFGPGTRLTVL.

With regard to this clone: Other DNA variants within this sample encode the same CDR3. The chain combines TRBV28 with TRBJ2-3, with 14 bases fitting TRBD2. Germline CDR1 MDHEN, CDR2 SYDVKM. This CDR3 is 19 amino acids long. J was trimmed by 4 bases and V by 4 bases; bases with no gene match: 13. The CDR3 coding sequence is TGTGCCAGCAGTTCCGGGACTAGCGGGAGAACAGGCATGTCAGATACGCAGTATTTT. Its protein product is CASSSGTSGRTGMSDTQYF.